This T cell receptor beta chain was captured by sequencing in a study of shared clonotypes between healthy human individuals (dated by TCRdb to between 2020 and 2021). In terms of the full investigation: The cohort included three men and a couple of women between 18 and 49 years of age. The study deeply sequenced blood TCR repertoires of five healthy adults to estimate repertoire size and the extent of clonotype sharing between individuals. Each donor's leukapheresis produced roughly between about 0.9 and 9.5 billion PBMCs. For each donor, CD4 naive and CD4 memory were each run on three plates, CD8 naive on two plates, and CD8 memory on one plate. To increase sequencing depth and limit assay-specific biases, different laboratories used diverse techniques to prepare libraries and sequence TCR repertoires.

Using the deep immunoSEQ assay, multiplex PCR amplified TCR CDR3 regions from genomic DNA. Extracted genomic DNA from each cell subset was distributed evenly across all wells of several immunoSEQ 96-well plates, and each plate was treated as a replicate. For sorted subsets, approximately 190 ng of genomic DNA, equivalent to some 30,000 T cell genomes, went into each replicate PCR. The purified libraries were quantified using a Qubit 3.0 fluorometer, sized with a Bioanalyzer 2100, and then quantified again using the KAPA Library Quantification kit. Each immunoSEQ 96-well plate was sequenced on its own single-read 150-cycle Illumina NextSeq 550 flow cell. In the original analysis: Because the immunoSEQ output held only junctional sequences and lacked quality scores, the filtering could not match the filtering applied to full-length reads. To assign V/J genes and CDR3, sequences were annotated using PyIR, a Python wrapper for IgBLAST v1.9, with IMGT germline references. Reads were removed for weak V/J assignments (E-value above 1e-6), missing CDR3, stop codons, out-of-frame junctions, or ambiguous translated residues. V3J clonotypes were defined by identical inferred V gene, J gene, and CDR3 amino acid sequence. To compute the percentage overlap between repertoires, the number of shared unique clonotypes was divided by the size of the smaller repertoire. Repertoire richness was assessed with RTK rarefaction, the Chao1 estimator, and Recon v2.1 estimates of unobserved clonotypes. Generation probabilities for all TCRbeta clonotypes obtained by the gDNA method from a handful of donors were computed using OLGA. The clones in this table, taken by TCRdb from immuneACCESS, are in-frame only. Not every clone is retained; where verified, under half of the shortfall comes from an unresolved V gene, and the cause of the rest is unknown. Clone size and the V and J calls come from that table; the DNA yielded D and trimming. This sample gives hundreds of thousands of clones in total; around 96% of them show up just once. The ten largest clonotypes hold more than 0.3% of the sample.

The full study reports these points: The small number of donors limited the genetic and exposure-history diversity represented. Compared with non-shared clonotypes, the clonotypes found in all four sorted-subset donors had higher generation probabilities. Pairwise subsampling indicated that sequencing depth was expected to affect the degree of clonotype sharing among donors. Sampling was limited to blood, and TCR repertoires in tissue likely differ from TCR repertoires in blood. Across a few donors, around 5% of naive CD4, approximately 3.5% of naive CD8, 2.3% of memory CD4, and under 0.45% of memory CD8 clonotypes were shared. Estimated clonotype richness was generally larger for naive than for memory subsets. Incomplete sequencing was indicated by rarefaction of sorted-subset datasets, despite the large sequencing depth.

The donors were healthy, HIV-negative adults with no recently reported acute infections or vaccinations. Every donor was a Caucasian adult living in Nashville, Tennessee, USA. The CD8 memory samples were a combination of magnetically selected CD45RO+ cells and CCR7-negative CD45RA+ effector memory (TemRA) cells. After blood collection by leukapheresis, PBMCs were isolated using Ficoll-Histopaque density gradient centrifugation and then cryopreserved in the vapor phase of liquid nitrogen. Analytical flow cytometry was used to check the purity and quantity of each magnetically sorted T cell population. Genomic DNA was isolated from each sorted fraction and quantified by UV absorbance on a Nanodrop 2000c. CDR1 and CDR2 are read off the germline V gene as SGHAT and FQNNGV. Its CDR3 holds 14 amino acids, cysteine through phenylalanine. Of the read, only the CDR3 DNA is kept; its 42 bases are in frame from base 1. The junction carries 18 bases between V and J, which are trimmed by 5 bases and 7 bases respectively.

Concerning this clone: Its antigen is not yet known. Base qualities are not recorded, but no much larger clone differs from it by a single base.

The TCR sequence derives from a young man in good health. The chain couples TRBV11-2 to TRBJ2-7; the D gene is tentatively TRBD1 or TRBD2, each matching 5 bases. The sample comprised memory CD8+ T cells sorted from blood. The sample's cell subset or site label, in plain terms: CD45RO+ cells pooled with CCR7-negative TemRA cells. CDR3 loop: CASSPEGLVREQYF. The bases read TGTGCCAGCAGCCCTGAGGGGCTAGTGCGGGAGCAGTACTTC.